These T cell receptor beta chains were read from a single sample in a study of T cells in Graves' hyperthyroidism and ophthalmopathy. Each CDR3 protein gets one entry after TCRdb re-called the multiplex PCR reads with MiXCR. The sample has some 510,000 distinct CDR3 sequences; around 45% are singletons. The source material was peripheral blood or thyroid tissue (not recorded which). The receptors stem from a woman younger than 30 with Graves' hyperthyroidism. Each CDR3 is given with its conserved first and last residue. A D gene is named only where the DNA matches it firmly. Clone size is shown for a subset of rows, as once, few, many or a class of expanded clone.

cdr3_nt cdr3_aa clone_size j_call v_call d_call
TGTGCCAGCAGCGCCACAGGGGATCTGGATCAGCCCCAGCATTTT CASSATGDLDQPQHF - TRBJ1-5 TRBV2 TRBD1
TGTGCCAGCAGCCAAGATACTCAGTCAGGAGGGAACACTGAAGCTTTCTTT CASSQDTQSGGNTEAFF few TRBJ1-1 TRBV7-2 -
TGTGCCAGCAGCTTACTCACTAATTCACCCCTCCACTTT CASSLLTNSPLHF many TRBJ1-6 TRBV7-9 -
TGTGCCAACAGCTCAGGAGGAAACTATGGCTACACCTTC CANSSGGNYGYTF - TRBJ1-2 TRBV7-9 -
TGTGCCAGCAGTGACGGGTGGACAGGGAGTCGAACTAATGAAAAACTGTTTTTT CASSDGWTGSRTNEKLFF few TRBJ1-4 TRBV7-2 TRBD1
TGTGCCAGCAGCTGGAGCGGGAGTCGGGAGCAGTACTTC CASSWSGSREQYF - TRBJ2-7 TRBV7-3 TRBD2
TGCAGTGCTAGGACCAGGGAAAACTATGGCTACACCTTC CSARTRENYGYTF - TRBJ1-2 TRBV20-1 -
TGTGCCAGCAGCCCCTGGGGGGACGAGCAGTACTTC CASSPWGDEQYF - TRBJ2-7 TRBV7-3 -
TGCGCCAGCAGCGGGGGCAGGACTTACACCGGGGAGCTGTTTTTT CASSGGRTYTGELFF - TRBJ2-2 TRBV5-1 -
TGTGCCAGCAGCTTAGGGCTGGGGAAAGGCTACACCTTC CASSLGLGKGYTF many TRBJ1-2 TRBV7-2 -
TGTGCCAGCAGCTTAATGAGGAGCACTGAAGCTTTCTTT CASSLMRSTEAFF many TRBJ1-1 TRBV7-9 -
TGTGCCACCAGCAGTGAATACGGTACCCTCTATGGCTACACCTTC CATSSEYGTLYGYTF few TRBJ1-2 TRBV15 -
TGTGCCAGCACCGACACAGGTGGGAACACTGAAGCTTTCTTT CASTDTGGNTEAFF - TRBJ1-1 TRBV6-6 -
TGTGCCATCAGTGCAGACAGGGGGATTAGGTCACCCCTCCACTTT CAISADRGIRSPLHF once TRBJ1-6 TRBV10-3 TRBD1
TGCGCCAGCCCCGAGGAGGGACTTAACACCGGGGAGCTGTTTTTT CASPEEGLNTGELFF - TRBJ2-2 TRBV10-2 -
TGTGCCACCAGCAGAGGTGACGGTCTCGGCTACACTGAAGCTTTCTTT CATSRGDGLGYTEAFF many TRBJ1-1 TRBV15 -
TGTGCCAGCAGCTTATTCACAGGAACTAACTATGGCTACACCTTC CASSLFTGTNYGYTF few TRBJ1-2 TRBV7-2 -
TGTGCTAGTGGCCAGGGCGTTTACGGCACTGAAGCTTTCTTT CASGQGVYGTEAFF - TRBJ1-1 TRBV12-3/TRBV12-4 -
TGTGCCAGCAGTCGGAGGACAGGGAATGAAGCTTTCTTT CASSRRTGNEAFF - TRBJ1-1 TRBV2 TRBD1
TGTGCCAGCAGTTTCTCGGCAGGGCGTAGCGAGCAGTACTTC CASSFSAGRSEQYF - TRBJ2-7 TRBV2 -
TGTGCCAGTTCGGGGAGAATTGAGACCCAGTACTTC CASSGRIETQYF - TRBJ2-5 TRBV6-5 -
TGTGCCTGGTTAGCGGGAGGACAAGAGACCCAGTACTTC CAWLAGGQETQYF few TRBJ2-5 TRBV19 TRBD2
TGTGCCAGCAGCCAAGGGCTCCCATACAAAGAGACCCAGTACTTC CASSQGLPYKETQYF - TRBJ2-5 TRBV7-9 -